The clone carrying this TCR beta chain was recorded at least ten times. As yet, its antigen is unknown. The data stem from a study of T-cell memory formation after mild COVID-19. Notes on the study in general: Pre-infection memory showed some responding clones, and this suggested that cross-reactive memory joined. What remained unconfirmed was the SARS-CoV-2 specificity of second-wave clones peaking on day 37. Clones contracting day 15 to 85 were balanced CD4/CD8; later expanders leaned CD4+.

V was pared by 0 bases and J by 5 bases, with 13 bases between. The germline V gene encodes CDR1 MGHRA and CDR2 YSYEKL. The CDR3 runs to 15 residues. 5'RACE with constant-segment primers yielded barcoded, UMI-tagged TCR alpha and TCR beta cDNA libraries. TCRdb recomputed calls from the 5' RACE reads with MiXCR, one row per CDR3 protein. The sample holds about 100,000 distinct CDR3 sequences; 11% are singletons and the top ten take around 39%. The receptor's source is a man aged 18 to 30 who had mild COVID-19 (a few samples of this study predate the infection). Cell type and time point are not known. The chain links TRBV4-1 to TRBJ1-1; D uncertain. Sequencing input: PBMCs or a T cell subset sorted from them (not recorded which). The CDR3 nucleotides read TGCGCCAGCAGCCAAGAAGTGGCAGGTGGGACTGAAGCTTTCTTT. Translated, it gives CASSQEVAGGTEAFF.